The clone carrying this T cell receptor (beta chain) was detected only a few times. The data were taken from a study of response to subunit inactivated influenza vaccine. TCRdb re-called the RT-PCR reads with MiXCR, one entry per CDR3 protein. The profile covers some 500,000 distinct CDR3 sequences, with 16% appearing a single time and roughly 3.1% taken by the ten largest. CDR3 length: 13 residues. V was cut by 2 bases and J by 2 bases, with 10 bases left in between. Germline V CDR1 and CDR2: DFQATT, SNEGSKA (reference sequence). This TCR was recovered from a man in his fifties or sixties who received an inactivated influenza vaccine. The sample here was CD4+ T cells sorted from PBMCs, taken about 24 months after vaccination. The chain joins TRBV20-1 to TRBJ2-7; D tentatively reads TRBD1 or TRBD2 (5 bases each). Here the CDR3 reads CSARTGLTYEQYF. The DNA of the CDR3 is TGCAGTGCTAGAACGGGGCTCACCTACGAGCAGTACTTC.